This T cell receptor beta chain was found in a study of blood T cells in healthy people across ages. Primers used in a second PCR of about 6 to 11 cycles were a sample-barcoded 5' primer and a J-beta primer mix. TCRdb re-called the 5' RACE reads with MiXCR, one entry per CDR3 protein. The sample holds hundreds of thousands of distinct CDR3 sequences, around 50% seen once. The CDR3 loop spans 15 amino acids. Germline CDR1 ENHRY, CDR2 SYGVKD. With regard to this clonotype: Its matching antigen is unknown. Its ends do not fully match the called genes, so a read error is possible.

A minimum of 6 million PBMCs was isolated per sample. Study conclusions and caveats: Across the age range, TCR beta diversity per million T cells fell in a roughly linear way. Expanded clonotype changes were possibly confounded by unknown donor CMV status.

The sequenced material came from blood. This TCR came from a woman older than 75 in good health. V is TRBV10-3 and J is TRBJ2-2; a possible D gene is TRBD2 (5 bases). CDR3: CAFSESRLNTGKLFF. CDR3 DNA sequence: TGTGCCTTCAGTGAGTCACGACTGAACACCGGGAAGCTGTTTTTT.